Listed below are T cell receptor beta chains from one sample, sequenced in a study of blood T cell repertoires in COVID-19. Sequenced by immunoSEQ multiplex PCR; TCRdb stores in-frame clones only, minus some. The table lists approximately 150,000 clones, around 87% of them singletons. The sequenced sample consisted of peripheral blood. Receptors were obtained from a woman in her fifties or sixties with active or convalescent COVID-19. Each CDR3 is given with its conserved first and last residue. D genes are given only for firm matches. Size values are once, few and many counts, or a class for expanded clones, and some rows have none.

J gene: TRBJ2-1; D gene: .; V gene: TRBV7-6; clone size: .; CDR3 protein: CASSLVPLSLGGEQFF; CDR3 DNA: TGTGCCAGCAGCTTAGTCCCCCTTAGTTTGGGAGGTGAGCAGTTCTTC
J gene: TRBJ2-1; D gene: TRBD2; V gene: TRBV15; clone size: .; CDR3 protein: CATSRDSREGNEQFF; CDR3 DNA: TGTGCCACCAGCAGAGATTCAAGGGAGGGCAATGAGCAGTTCTTC
J gene: TRBJ1-3; D gene: TRBD1; V gene: TRBV5-1; clone size: .; CDR3 protein: CASRTGTGGAAGNTIYF; CDR3 DNA: TGCGCCAGCAGGACCGGGACAGGGGGCGCCGCGGGAAACACCATATATTTT
J gene: TRBJ2-1; D gene: .; V gene: TRBV27; clone size: once; CDR3 protein: CASSLSMGGASEQFF; CDR3 DNA: TGTGCCAGCAGTTTAAGTATGGGAGGAGCAAGCGAGCAGTTCTTC
J gene: TRBJ2-7; D gene: TRBD1; V gene: TRBV5-1; clone size: .; CDR3 protein: CASSWDRGYEQYF; CDR3 DNA: TGCGCCAGCAGCTGGGACAGGGGCTACGAGCAGTACTTC
J gene: TRBJ2-1; D gene: TRBD1; V gene: TRBV5-1; clone size: .; CDR3 protein: CASSLGDRNNEQFF; CDR3 DNA: TGCGCCAGCAGCTTGGGGGACAGAAACAATGAGCAGTTCTTC
J gene: TRBJ1-4; D gene: TRBD1; V gene: TRBV27; clone size: .; CDR3 protein: CASTSRDRGDEKLFF; CDR3 DNA: TGTGCCAGCACCTCCCGGGACAGGGGCGACGAAAAACTGTTTTTT
J gene: TRBJ2-7; D gene: .; V gene: TRBV27; clone size: .; CDR3 protein: CASSLLGGEQYF; CDR3 DNA: TGTGCCAGCAGTCTCCTAGGGGGCGAGCAGTACTTC
J gene: TRBJ2-3; D gene: .; V gene: TRBV20-1; clone size: .; CDR3 protein: CSVAPRDTQYF; CDR3 DNA: TGCAGTGTGGCCCCCAGGGATACGCAGTATTTT
J gene: TRBJ2-1; D gene: TRBD1; V gene: TRBV3-1/TRBV3-2; clone size: .; CDR3 protein: CASSPDRTGGSNEQFF; CDR3 DNA: TGTGCCAGCAGCCCCGACAGGACAGGGGGGAGCAATGAGCAGTTCTTC
J gene: TRBJ1-3; D gene: .; V gene: TRBV7-9; clone size: few; CDR3 protein: CASSPPGTSGNTIYF; CDR3 DNA: TGTGCCAGCAGCCCCCCGGGGACTTCTGGAAACACCATATATTTT
J gene: TRBJ1-1; D gene: .; V gene: TRBV30; clone size: .; CDR3 protein: CAWSVQGRNTEAFF; CDR3 DNA: TGTGCCTGGAGTGTCCAGGGGAGGAACACTGAAGCTTTCTTT
J gene: TRBJ1-1; D gene: TRBD1; V gene: TRBV5-1; clone size: .; CDR3 protein: CASSSGTANTEAFF; CDR3 DNA: TGCGCCAGCAGTTCCGGGACAGCGAACACTGAAGCTTTCTTT
J gene: TRBJ2-1; D gene: TRBD2; V gene: TRBV3-1/TRBV3-2; clone size: .; CDR3 protein: CASSSRLAVVYNEQFF; CDR3 DNA: TGTGCCAGCAGCTCCCGACTAGCGGTCGTCTACAATGAGCAGTTCTTC
J gene: TRBJ2-2; D gene: .; V gene: TRBV7-3; clone size: .; CDR3 protein: CASSPRTGGPGELFF; CDR3 DNA: TGTGCCAGCAGCCCACGGACCGGGGGTCCCGGGGAGCTGTTTTTT
J gene: TRBJ2-1; D gene: TRBD1; V gene: TRBV28; clone size: once; CDR3 protein: CASSSGGGSNEQFF; CDR3 DNA: TGTGCCAGCAGTTCAGGGGGTGGCAGTAATGAGCAGTTCTTC
J gene: TRBJ1-1; D gene: .; V gene: TRBV28; clone size: .; CDR3 protein: CASSPHRTEAFF; CDR3 DNA: TGTGCCAGCAGTCCCCACCGGACAGAGGCTTTCTTT
J gene: TRBJ1-5; D gene: .; V gene: TRBV7-8; clone size: .; CDR3 protein: CASSERGGAQPQHF; CDR3 DNA: TGTGCCAGCAGCGAAAGGGGTGGGGCTCAGCCCCAGCATTTT
J gene: TRBJ1-4; D gene: .; V gene: TRBV15; clone size: .; CDR3 protein: CATSRVDLRATNEKLFF; CDR3 DNA: TGTGCCACCAGCAGAGTGGACCTGAGGGCAACTAATGAAAAACTGTTTTTT
J gene: TRBJ2-7; D gene: TRBD1; V gene: TRBV25-1; clone size: .; CDR3 protein: CASSEWGDRGSYEQYF; CDR3 DNA: TGTGCCAGCAGTGAATGGGGGGACAGGGGTTCCTACGAGCAGTACTTC
J gene: TRBJ2-1; D gene: .; V gene: TRBV4-3; clone size: .; CDR3 protein: CASSQEYRENEQFF; CDR3 DNA: TGCGCCAGCAGCCAAGAGTACAGGGAGAATGAGCAGTTCTTC
J gene: TRBJ2-3; D gene: TRBD2; V gene: TRBV18; clone size: .; CDR3 protein: CASSLGGGTDTQYF; CDR3 DNA: TGTGCCAGCTCACTGGGAGGGGGCACAGATACGCAGTATTTT
J gene: TRBJ2-7; D gene: TRBD1; V gene: TRBV2; clone size: .; CDR3 protein: CASSETGDLYEQYF; CDR3 DNA: TGTGCCAGCAGTGAAACAGGGGACCTTTACGAGCAGTACTTC
J gene: TRBJ1-1; D gene: .; V gene: TRBV6-2/TRBV6-3; clone size: many; CDR3 protein: CASSSSGRGGTTEAFF; CDR3 DNA: TGTGCCAGCAGTTCGTCGGGGCGGGGAGGGACCACTGAAGCTTTCTTT
J gene: TRBJ2-7; D gene: TRBD2; V gene: TRBV10-2; clone size: .; CDR3 protein: CASSEGAGGYYEQYF; CDR3 DNA: TGCGCCAGCAGTGAGGGGGCGGGGGGATACTACGAGCAGTACTTC
J gene: TRBJ2-7; D gene: TRBD1; V gene: TRBV2; clone size: .; CDR3 protein: CASTGQGPYEQYF; CDR3 DNA: TGTGCCAGCACCGGACAGGGACCCTACGAGCAGTACTTC
J gene: TRBJ2-1; D gene: TRBD2; V gene: TRBV19; clone size: .; CDR3 protein: CASRMQPSGRNEQFF; CDR3 DNA: TGTGCCAGTAGGATGCAGCCTAGCGGGAGAAATGAGCAGTTCTTC
J gene: TRBJ2-1; D gene: TRBD2; V gene: TRBV7-3; clone size: .; CDR3 protein: CASSLSRGNNEQFF; CDR3 DNA: TGTGCCAGCAGCTTATCGCGGGGGAACAATGAGCAGTTCTTC
J gene: TRBJ2-5; D gene: TRBD1; V gene: TRBV19; clone size: once; CDR3 protein: CASSNQGEETQYF; CDR3 DNA: TGTGCCAGTAGCAATCAGGGGGAAGAGACCCAGTACTTC
J gene: TRBJ1-1; D gene: .; V gene: TRBV2; clone size: many; CDR3 protein: CASRVDTREEAFF; CDR3 DNA: TGTGCCAGCAGGGTAGACACCCGGGAAGAAGCTTTCTTT
J gene: TRBJ2-5; D gene: .; V gene: TRBV20-1; clone size: few; CDR3 protein: CSASPTGETQYF; CDR3 DNA: TGCAGTGCTAGTCCTACCGGAGAGACCCAGTACTTC
J gene: TRBJ1-5; D gene: .; V gene: TRBV28; clone size: .; CDR3 protein: CASSRTSSNQPQHF; CDR3 DNA: TGTGCCAGCTCAAGAACTTCTAGCAATCAGCCCCAGCATTTT
J gene: TRBJ1-4; D gene: TRBD1; V gene: TRBV10-1; clone size: .; CDR3 protein: CASSQTGREKLFF; CDR3 DNA: TGCGCCAGCAGTCAGACAGGGAGGGAAAAACTGTTTTTT
J gene: TRBJ2-1; D gene: TRBD2; V gene: TRBV6-2/TRBV6-3; clone size: few; CDR3 protein: CASSYTWTSGNNEQFF; CDR3 DNA: TGTGCCAGCAGTTACACCTGGACTAGCGGGAACAATGAGCAGTTCTTC
J gene: TRBJ1-5; D gene: TRBD1; V gene: TRBV2; clone size: .; CDR3 protein: CASSVRQGDQPQHF; CDR3 DNA: TGTGCCAGCAGTGTCCGACAGGGTGATCAGCCCCAGCATTTT
J gene: TRBJ1-1; D gene: .; V gene: TRBV30; clone size: .; CDR3 protein: CAWSPLGYTEAFF; CDR3 DNA: TGTGCCTGGAGTCCCCTCGGGTACACTGAAGCTTTCTTT
J gene: TRBJ1-2; D gene: .; V gene: TRBV30; clone size: .; CDR3 protein: CAWRLGQFGYTF; CDR3 DNA: TGTGCCTGGAGACTTGGACAGTTTGGCTACACCTTC
J gene: TRBJ2-1; D gene: TRBD2; V gene: TRBV4-3; clone size: .; CDR3 protein: CASSPRAGGPNEQFF; CDR3 DNA: TGCGCCAGCAGCCCTCGGGCGGGGGGCCCCAATGAGCAGTTCTTC
J gene: TRBJ1-1; D gene: .; V gene: TRBV5-4; clone size: .; CDR3 protein: CASSWKTAMNTEAFF; CDR3 DNA: TGTGCCAGCAGCTGGAAGACAGCCATGAACACTGAAGCTTTCTTT
J gene: TRBJ1-4; D gene: .; V gene: TRBV2; clone size: .; CDR3 protein: CATREGTTNEKLFF; CDR3 DNA: TGTGCCACCAGGGAGGGGACAACTAATGAAAAACTGTTTTTT
J gene: TRBJ2-3; D gene: TRBD1; V gene: TRBV9; clone size: .; CDR3 protein: CASSVVGTGDSPDTQYF; CDR3 DNA: TGTGCCAGCAGCGTAGTAGGGACAGGCGATTCCCCAGATACGCAGTATTTT
J gene: TRBJ2-5; D gene: TRBD1; V gene: TRBV28; clone size: once; CDR3 protein: CASSSPRQQGAWETQYF; CDR3 DNA: TGTGCCAGCAGTTCCCCGCGGCAACAGGGGGCGTGGGAGACCCAGTACTTC
J gene: TRBJ2-4; D gene: .; V gene: TRBV4-2; clone size: .; CDR3 protein: CASSQDIGQGLAKNIQYF; CDR3 DNA: TGTGCCAGCAGCCAAGATATTGGGCAGGGGCTAGCCAAAAACATTCAGTACTTC
J gene: TRBJ2-5; D gene: TRBD2; V gene: TRBV4-3; clone size: .; CDR3 protein: CASSQLGGGGAGETQYF; CDR3 DNA: TGCGCCAGCAGCCAACTAGGGGGCGGGGGGGCCGGAGAGACCCAGTACTTC
J gene: TRBJ1-6; D gene: TRBD1; V gene: TRBV6-6; clone size: many; CDR3 protein: CASRDPDRVDSPLHF; CDR3 DNA: TGTGCCAGCAGAGACCCGGACAGGGTTGATTCACCCCTCCACTTT
J gene: TRBJ2-7; D gene: .; V gene: TRBV12-5; clone size: .; CDR3 protein: CASGLAHLSEQYF; CDR3 DNA: TGTGCTAGTGGTTTGGCCCATCTTAGCGAGCAGTACTTC
J gene: TRBJ1-1; D gene: .; V gene: TRBV12-3/TRBV12-4; clone size: .; CDR3 protein: CASSPGGITEAFF; CDR3 DNA: TGTGCCAGCAGTCCCGGCGGTATCACTGAAGCTTTCTTT
J gene: TRBJ2-7; D gene: .; V gene: TRBV7-9; clone size: .; CDR3 protein: CASSPPTRGGQYF; CDR3 DNA: TGTGCCAGCAGCCCCCCGACACGTGGAGGGCAGTACTTC
J gene: TRBJ2-7; D gene: .; V gene: TRBV18; clone size: .; CDR3 protein: CASSPIGQSYEQYF; CDR3 DNA: TGTGCCAGCTCACCAATAGGACAGTCCTACGAGCAGTACTTC
J gene: TRBJ2-2; D gene: TRBD2; V gene: TRBV18; clone size: once; CDR3 protein: CASSPGLVTAGELFF; CDR3 DNA: TGTGCCAGCTCACCGGGACTAGTCACGGCCGGGGAGCTGTTTTTT